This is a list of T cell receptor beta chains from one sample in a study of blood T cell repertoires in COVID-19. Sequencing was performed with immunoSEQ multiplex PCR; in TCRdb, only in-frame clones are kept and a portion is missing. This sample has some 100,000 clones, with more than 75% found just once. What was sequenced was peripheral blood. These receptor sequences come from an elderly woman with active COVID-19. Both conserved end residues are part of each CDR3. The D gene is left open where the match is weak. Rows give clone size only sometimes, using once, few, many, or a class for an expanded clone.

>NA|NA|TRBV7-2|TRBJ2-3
TGTGCCAGCAGCGCACGAACAGGGTCACTCACCACAGATACGCAGTATTTT
CASSARTGSLTTDTQYF
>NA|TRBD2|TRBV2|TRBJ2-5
TGTGCCAGCAGTGAGGGTTGGTCTAGCGGGACAGAGACCCAGTACTTC
CASSEGWSSGTETQYF
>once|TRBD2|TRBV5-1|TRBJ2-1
TGCGCCAGCAGCTTGGTCGGGGGGTTTGGGTACAATGAGCAGTTCTTC
CASSLVGGFGYNEQFF
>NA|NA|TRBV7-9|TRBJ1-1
TGTGCCAGCAGCTTCGCGGGAGGGGCTGAAGCTTTCTTT
CASSFAGGAEAFF
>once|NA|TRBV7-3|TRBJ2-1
TGTGCCAGCAGCTCCTGGACAGCCCCCAATGAGCAGTTCTTC
CASSSWTAPNEQFF
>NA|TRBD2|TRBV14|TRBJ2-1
TGTGCCAGCAGCCAAGATCTAGCGGACGTAATGATCTTC
CASSQDLADVMIF
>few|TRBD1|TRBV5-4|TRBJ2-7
TGTGCCAGCAGCTTGGGACAGGGGGCCTCCTACGAGCAGTACTTC
CASSLGQGASYEQYF
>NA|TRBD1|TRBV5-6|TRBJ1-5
TGTGCCAGCATCGCCGACAGGGCTTTTCAGCCCCAGCATTTT
CASIADRAFQPQHF
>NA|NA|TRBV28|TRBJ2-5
TGTGCCAGCAGTTTACTGGCCCCCCAAGAGACCCAGTACTTC
CASSLLAPQETQYF
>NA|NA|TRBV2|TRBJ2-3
TGTGCCAGCAAACTCACAGATACGCAGTATTTT
CASKLTDTQYF
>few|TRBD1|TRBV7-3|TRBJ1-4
TGTGCCAGCAGCCCGACAGGGGGGCGTGAAAAACTGTTTTTT
CASSPTGGREKLFF
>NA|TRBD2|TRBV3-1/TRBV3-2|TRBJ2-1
TGTGCCAGCAGCCAAGGCTCATCTAGCGGGAGGGGTCCTCAGTTCTTC
CASSQGSSSGRGPQFF
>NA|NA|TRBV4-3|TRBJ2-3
TGCGCCAGCAGCCAAGATATCGGCCCAGCGACAGATACGCAGTATTTT
CASSQDIGPATDTQYF
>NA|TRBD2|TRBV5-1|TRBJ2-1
TGCGCCAGCAGTGGGCTAGCGGGAGTGGCCGGAATCAATGAGCAGTTCTTC
CASSGLAGVAGINEQFF
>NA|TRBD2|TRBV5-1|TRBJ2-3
TGCGCCAGCAGCTTGGGGCAGCGGGAGATAGATACGCAGTATTTT
CASSLGQREIDTQYF
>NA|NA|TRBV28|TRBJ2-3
TGTGCCAGCAGCCAACCCCAGGGGATAGATACGCAGTATTTT
CASSQPQGIDTQYF
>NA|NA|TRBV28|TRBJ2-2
TGTGCCAGTCAGCGGACGAACACCGGGGAGCTGTTTTTT
CASQRTNTGELFF
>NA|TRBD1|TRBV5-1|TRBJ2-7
TGCGCCAGCAGCTTGGACAGGGGAGTCTACGAGCAGTACTTC
CASSLDRGVYEQYF
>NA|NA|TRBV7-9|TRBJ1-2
TGTGCCAGCAGCTCCTCCGCCGGGTTCCTGAGTGGCTACACCTTC
CASSSSAGFLSGYTF
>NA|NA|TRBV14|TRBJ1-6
TGTGCCAGCAGCCCACTCGCTTCTTTACCCCTCCACTTT
CASSPLASLPLHF
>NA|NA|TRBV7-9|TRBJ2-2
TGTGCCAGCAGAAACAGGGTTGAATTTATCACCGGGGAGCTGTTTTTT
CASRNRVEFITGELFF
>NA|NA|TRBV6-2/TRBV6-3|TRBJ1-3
TGTGCCAGCAGCTCTGAGGGCGCCCGGAACACCATATATTTT
CASSSEGARNTIYF
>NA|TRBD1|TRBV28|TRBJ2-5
TGTGCCAGCAGCCCCGGGACAGGGCAAGAGACCCAGTACTTC
CASSPGTGQETQYF
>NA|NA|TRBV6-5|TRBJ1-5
TGTGCCAGCACAACCAGGAGCAATCAGCCCCAGCATTTT
CASTTRSNQPQHF
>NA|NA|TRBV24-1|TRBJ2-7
TGTGCCACCAGCGGGAACTCCTACGAGCAGTACTTC
CATSGNSYEQYF
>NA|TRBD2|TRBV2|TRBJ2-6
TGTGCCAGCAGGGCGACTAGCCCCTCTGGGGCCAACGTCCTGACTTTC
CASRATSPSGANVLTF
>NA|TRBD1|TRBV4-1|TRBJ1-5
TGCGCCAGCAGCCCTACCGAGACAGGGAGGAATCAGCCCCAGCATTTT
CASSPTETGRNQPQHF
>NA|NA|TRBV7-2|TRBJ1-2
TGTGCCAGCAGCTTAAACAGGCTAGGCTACACCTTC
CASSLNRLGYTF
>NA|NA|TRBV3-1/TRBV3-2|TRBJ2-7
TGTGCCAGCAGCCAAGCCAGGTCTTACTTGTACTTC
CASSQARSYLYF
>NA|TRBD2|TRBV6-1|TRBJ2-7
TGTGCCAGCAGTGAAACGGGACTAGCGGGAGAGAAGGTAGTTCGGTTCTACGAGCAGTACTTC
CASSETGLAGEKVVRFYEQYF
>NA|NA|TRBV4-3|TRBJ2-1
TGCGCCAGCAGCCAAGATCATGGGGGGCAGGGGGGCAATGAGCAGTTCTTC
CASSQDHGGQGGNEQFF
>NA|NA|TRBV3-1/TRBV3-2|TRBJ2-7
TGTGCCAGCAGCCAAGTCGAGAGCTCCTACGAGCAGTACTTC
CASSQVESSYEQYF
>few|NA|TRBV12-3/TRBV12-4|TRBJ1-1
TGTGCCAGCAGTTTTGGGAGAAACACTGAAGCTTTCTTT
CASSFGRNTEAFF
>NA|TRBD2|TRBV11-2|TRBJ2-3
TGTGCCAGCAGATTCGGACTAGCGGGAGTCGCGAGCACAGATACGCAGTATTTT
CASRFGLAGVASTDTQYF
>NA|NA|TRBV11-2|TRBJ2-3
TGTGCCAGCAGCCTCACAGATACGCAGTATTTT
CASSLTDTQYF
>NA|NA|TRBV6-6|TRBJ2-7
TGTGCCAGCAGTTCAAACAGCTACGAGCAGTACTTC
CASSSNSYEQYF
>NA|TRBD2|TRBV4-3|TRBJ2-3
TGCGCCAGCAGCCAAGTGGCCCGGCCTAGGCCTAGCGGAGGCACAGATACGCAGTATTTT
CASSQVARPRPSGGTDTQYF
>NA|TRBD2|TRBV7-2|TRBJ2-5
TGTGCCAGCAGCTTAGGTAGCGGGATAGGAACCCAGTACTTC
CASSLGSGIGTQYF